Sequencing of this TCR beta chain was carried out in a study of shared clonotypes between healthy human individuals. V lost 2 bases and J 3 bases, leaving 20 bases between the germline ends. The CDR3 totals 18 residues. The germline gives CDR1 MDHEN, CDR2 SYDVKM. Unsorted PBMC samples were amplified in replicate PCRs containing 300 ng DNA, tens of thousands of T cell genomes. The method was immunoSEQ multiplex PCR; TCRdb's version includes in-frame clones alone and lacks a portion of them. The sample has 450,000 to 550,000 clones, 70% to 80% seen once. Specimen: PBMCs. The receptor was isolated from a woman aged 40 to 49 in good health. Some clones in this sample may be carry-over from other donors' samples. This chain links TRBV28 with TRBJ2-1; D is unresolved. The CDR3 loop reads CASSLNGRNFLFYNEQFF. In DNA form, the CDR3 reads TGTGCCAGCAGTTTAAATGGGCGGAACTTCTTATTCTACAATGAGCAGTTCTTC.